This T cell receptor beta chain is drawn from a study of glioma-infiltrating T cells after dendritic cell vaccination. Data came from immunoSEQ multiplex PCR; TCRdb stores just in-frame clones and leaves some out. The top ten hold more than 2% of the sample, which has about 30,000 clones, more than 85% seen once. The CDR3 length is 17 residues. Germline CDR1 is SGHNT and CDR2 is YYREEE (reference sequence). V lost 1 base and J lost 4; bases outside the gene matches: 7. The source is a human donor with glioblastoma. The chain recombines TRBV5-4 with TRBJ2-1, with 11 nucleotides matching TRBD2. Sequenced material: blood, taken before dendritic cell vaccination. In DNA form, the CDR3 reads TGTGCCAGCAGCTTGCAACTAGCGGGGGCCAAATACAATGAGCAGTTCTTC. Protein product: CASSLQLAGAKYNEQFF.